This T cell receptor (beta chain) derives from a study of T cell changes during pregnancy in multiple sclerosis. The table came from immunoSEQ multiplex PCR; TCRdb's copy has only in-frame clones and leaves some out. Here the sample spans approximately 100,000 clones, approximately 90% being singletons. This CDR3 spans 14 amino acids. The germline gives CDR1 MNHNS, CDR2 SASEGT. V gave up 8 bases and J gave up 10 bases; unmatched junction bases: 15. The V and J genes are TRBV6-1 and TRBJ2-5; 8 bases agree with TRBD2. This sequence originates from a female donor with multiple sclerosis, enrolled in a pregnancy study. The starting material was peripheral blood, obtained after pregnancy. The CDR3 DNA is TGTGCCAGCCCCTCACTAGCGGAAAACGGTATCCAGTACTTC. It specifies CASPSLAENGIQYF.